This is a list of T cell receptor beta chains from one sample in a study of PD-L1 blockade in urothelial cancer. The method was immunoSEQ multiplex PCR; TCRdb's version includes in-frame clones alone and lacks a portion of them. The sample records approximately 67,000 clones, about 90% being singletons. The source material was PBMCs, sampled around atezolizumab (anti-PD-L1) treatment. Every receptor here comes from a man aged 60 to 69 with urothelial cancer. Each CDR3 is given with its conserved first and last residue. Each record gives: J gene, V gene, D gene, clone size, CDR3 DNA, CDR3 protein. The D gene is left open where the match is weak. Clone size is shown for a subset of rows, as once, few, many or a class of expanded clone.

TRBJ2-5 TRBV11-3 - - TGTGCCAACCCGAGCAGGGGCGCGCAGACCCAGTACTTC CANPSRGAQTQYF
TRBJ2-3 TRBV12-5 - - TGTGCTAGTGGTCCCCCGGTAATGGATACGCAGTATTTT CASGPPVMDTQYF
TRBJ2-1 TRBV6-6 TRBD1 - TGTGCCAGCAGTTACCTGCAGGGGGCATACAATGAGCAGTTCTTC CASSYLQGAYNEQFF
TRBJ2-5 TRBV7-2 - - TGTGCCAGCAGCTTTCGCCAAGAGACCCAGTACTTC CASSFRQETQYF
TRBJ2-2 TRBV7-6 - once TGTGCCAGCAGCTTAGCGATAAATCGACAGGCGACCGGGGAGCTGTTTTTT CASSLAINRQATGELFF
TRBJ2-1 TRBV7-9 - - TGTGCCAGCAGCGGGCCAGGGTCCCCCTACAATGAGCAGTTCTTC CASSGPGSPYNEQFF
TRBJ1-2 TRBV5-1 - once TGCGCCAGCAGCTTAGAGCTCACCCGGAGGGCCGGCTACACCTTC CASSLELTRRAGYTF
TRBJ2-7 TRBV30 - - TGTGCCTGGACCCCAGACAGCCGAGGTCTGAGGGAGCAGTACTTC CAWTPDSRGLREQYF
TRBJ1-2 TRBV19 - once TGTGCCAGTAGTATACGAGTTAACTATGGCTACACCTTC CASSIRVNYGYTF
TRBJ1-5 TRBV27 - - TGTGCCAGCAGTTTATGGCAGTCTGACAATCAGCCCCAGCATTTT CASSLWQSDNQPQHF
TRBJ1-5 TRBV11-2 - - TGTGCCAGCAGCTTAGGGCGGAGCAATCAGCCCCAGCATTTT CASSLGRSNQPQHF
TRBJ1-4 TRBV5-1 - - TGCGCCAGCAGCTTGGATGGGGGGGCCGATGAAAAACTGTTTTTT CASSLDGGADEKLFF
TRBJ2-7 TRBV7-2 TRBD2 - TGTGCCAGCAGCCCACTAGCGGGGCCCTACGAGCAGTACTTC CASSPLAGPYEQYF
TRBJ2-2 TRBV5-1 - - TGCGCCAGCAGCTTGACCGGCGGTAATGGGGAGCTGTTTTTT CASSLTGGNGELFF
TRBJ2-3 TRBV6-5 TRBD1 few TGTGCCAGCAAGGGGGTAGGGACAGGGGAGGATACGCAGTATTTT CASKGVGTGEDTQYF
TRBJ2-1 TRBV5-6 TRBD1 - TGTGCCAGCAGCAACCGGGACAGGGTTCTCTATGAGCAGTTCTTC CASSNRDRVLYEQFF
TRBJ2-5 TRBV6-5 - - TGTGCCAGCAAAGGGGTTTACACACAAGAGACCCAGTACTTC CASKGVYTQETQYF
TRBJ2-2 TRBV15 - few TGTGCCACCAGCAGAGATCTCAGGGGGAACACCGGGGAGCTGTTTTTT CATSRDLRGNTGELFF
TRBJ2-7 TRBV19 TRBD1 - TGTGCCAGTATGGAAAGACAGGGTACCTACGAGCAGTACTTC CASMERQGTYEQYF
TRBJ2-5 TRBV10-2 TRBD2 once TGCGCCAGCAGGGGGACTAGCGGAACAAGGGAGACCCAGTACTTC CASRGTSGTRETQYF
TRBJ1-1 TRBV18 - - TGTGCCAGCTCACCGCCCCGCGGCTCTGAAGCTTTCTTT CASSPPRGSEAFF
TRBJ1-2 TRBV11-2 - - TGTGCCAGCAGCTTAGGTTTCTCTGAGACTAGCACCTTC CASSLGFSETSTF
TRBJ1-2 TRBV27 TRBD1 few TGTGCCAGCAGTGCGAGAGACAGGGGTGAGAATGGCTACACCTTC CASSARDRGENGYTF
TRBJ2-7 TRBV30 - - TGTGCCTGGAAGACAGGAGCCTACGAGCAGTACTTC CAWKTGAYEQYF
TRBJ2-7 TRBV6-1 TRBD2 - TGTGCCAGCAGGGCTAGCGGGGGGGCCTACGAGCAGTACTTC CASRASGGAYEQYF
TRBJ1-1 TRBV19 - - TGTGCCAGTAGTGACAGATTCGAAGCTTTCTTT CASSDRFEAFF
TRBJ2-5 TRBV7-2 - - TGTGCCAGCAGCCCCCTCCCCCAGGGTATGGAGACCCAGTACTTC CASSPLPQGMETQYF
TRBJ1-1 TRBV18 TRBD1 - TGTGCCAGCTCACAAGAGACAGGGGTTACTGAAGCTTTCTTT CASSQETGVTEAFF
TRBJ2-1 TRBV15 - - TGTGCCACCAGCACCCGGCAGACTTACAATGAGCAGTTCTTC CATSTRQTYNEQFF
TRBJ1-4 TRBV19 - - TGTGCCAGTAACTCTCGTGAAAAACTGTTTTTT CASNSREKLFF
TRBJ1-3 TRBV28 - - TGTGCCAGTATTGGGGCAGGGGAAGGAAACACCATATATTTT CASIGAGEGNTIYF
TRBJ2-1 TRBV5-1 - - TGCGCCAGCAGCTCGCTAGCATCCTCCTACAATGAGCAGTTCTTC CASSSLASSYNEQFF
TRBJ1-2 TRBV5-6 - once TGTGCCAGCAGCTTGGTAGAGAGAAACTATGGCTACACCTTC CASSLVERNYGYTF
TRBJ2-3 TRBV9 - once TGTGCCAGCAGCTCCTCAGTCCCAGATACGCAGTATTTT CASSSSVPDTQYF
TRBJ1-2 TRBV30 - few TGTGCCTGGAGTGTAACAGGGCTCTTCTATGGCTACACCTTC CAWSVTGLFYGYTF
TRBJ2-6 TRBV2 TRBD1 - TGTGCCAGCAGCGGACAGGGGGCGACTGGGGCCAACGTCCTGACTTTC CASSGQGATGANVLTF
TRBJ2-7 TRBV7-6 TRBD1 - TGTGCCAGCAGCCCCAGACCGGGACAGGGGGTTTCCTACGGGCAGTACTTC CASSPRPGQGVSYGQYF
TRBJ2-3 TRBV4-1 TRBD2 - TGCGCCAGCAGCCAAACCTACTATTCCGCGGGGGGTTCCACAGATACGCAGTATTTT CASSQTYYSAGGSTDTQYF
TRBJ2-3 TRBV10-1 - - TGCGCCAGCAGTGAGAGCCCTGCAGATACGCAGTATTTT CASSESPADTQYF
TRBJ2-1 TRBV20-1 - - TGCAGTGCTAGAGATGCGGCTGAGCAGTTCTTC CSARDAAEQFF
TRBJ1-1 TRBV4-1 - - TGCGCAAGAAGGGCAGGGTCATCTGAAGCTTTCTTT CARRAGSSEAFF
TRBJ2-7 TRBV6-1 - - TGTGCCAGCTTAATAACAGGGCTCGCCTACGAGCAGTACTTC CASLITGLAYEQYF
TRBJ2-3 TRBV5-1 TRBD2 - TGCGCCAGCAGCCCACCGGGACTAGCGGGGGGGTCAGATACGCAGTATTTT CASSPPGLAGGSDTQYF
TRBJ2-3 TRBV15 TRBD1 - TGTGCCACCAGCAAAGACAGGGGAATAGATACGCAGTATTTT CATSKDRGIDTQYF
TRBJ1-1 TRBV28 TRBD1 - TGTGCCAGCAGTTCTGCCGGGACAGACTTCACTGAAGCTTTCTTT CASSSAGTDFTEAFF
TRBJ1-1 TRBV6-1 TRBD1 - TGTGCCAGCAGTGAGCTGGGTCCGGGACAGTGGGTTATGAACACTGAAGCTTTCTTT CASSELGPGQWVMNTEAFF
TRBJ2-6 TRBV6-5 TRBD2 - TGTGCCAGCACTCCGGGGAGGGCTGGGGCCAACGTCCTGACTTTC CASTPGRAGANVLTF
TRBJ2-2 TRBV11-3 TRBD2 - TGTGCCAGCAGCTTACCTAGGACTAGTTTGGACACCGGGGAGCTGTTTTTT CASSLPRTSLDTGELFF
TRBJ2-7 TRBV28 - - TGTGCCAGCACGCAGGGGACGTTTGCCTACGAGCAGTACTTC CASTQGTFAYEQYF
TRBJ2-7 TRBV30 - - TGTGCCTGGAGTGTACAGGTCTACGAGCAGTACTTC CAWSVQVYEQYF
TRBJ2-3 TRBV11-2 - - TGTGCCAGCAGCTTAGGACAGGACGGGCAGTATTTT CASSLGQDGQYF
TRBJ2-7 TRBV6-5 - - TGTGCCAGCTCGGCGGGGCCCAACGAGCAGTACTTC CASSAGPNEQYF
TRBJ1-4 TRBV6-1 TRBD1 once TGTGCCAGCAGTGGTTATTGGACAGGCGACAGTAATGAAAAACTGTTTTTT CASSGYWTGDSNEKLFF
TRBJ1-3 TRBV10-2 - - TGCGCCAGCAGTGAACACTCTGGAAACACCATATATTTT CASSEHSGNTIYF